This TCR beta chain originates from a study of response to subunit inactivated influenza vaccine. Whole-study findings and limits: The study's authors posited that every seasonal influenza vaccination enlists few new T cells.

On this clonotype itself: Its antigen is still unknown.

One entry per CDR3 protein, called by TCRdb with MiXCR from the RT-PCR reads. The sample carries 500,000 to 600,000 distinct CDR3 sequences, 11% to 15% recorded once. The length of the CDR3 is 16 residues. V lost 4 bases and J lost 5; bases outside the gene matches: 10. The germline gives CDR1 SGHVS, CDR2 FQNEAQ. The starting material was PBMCs from blood, obtained about 12 days after vaccination. This sequence was found in a man aged 50 to 59 who received an inactivated influenza vaccine. This chain joins TRBV7-8 and TRBJ1-1; 10 bases align to TRBD1. Here the CDR3 reads CASSSRDRGLRTEAFF. As DNA, the CDR3 is TGTGCCAGCAGCTCCCGGGACAGGGGATTGAGGACTGAAGCTTTCTTT.